Presented here are 21 T cell receptor beta chains from one specimen sequenced in a study of Ad26.COV2.S vaccination and SARS-CoV-2 variants. Treatment here: 19 received Ad26.COV2.S at low or high dose, single or two shots; about five received placebo; per-sample allocation not given. Vaccine and placebo recipients were sampled on day 63 after the first injection. Here immunoSEQ multiplex PCR was the method, and the copy in TCRdb shows in-frame clones only, minus some. The sample records roughly 250,000 clones, about 83% being singletons. This sample comprised peripheral blood, obtained in a trial of Ad26.COV2.S vaccine versus placebo. All receptors derive from a person between 18 and 60 years old who received the Ad26.COV2.S COVID-19 vaccine or a placebo.

The chain has TRBV15 and TRBJ1-1; D not resolved. Germline V gene sequence: CDR1 LNHNV, CDR2 YYDKDF (reference sequence). The CDR3 loop spans 13 amino acids. V dropped 4 bases and J dropped 1 base, with 7 bases sitting between them. The CDR3 sequence is CATSMGWNTEAFF. In DNA form, the CDR3 reads TGTGCCACCAGCATGGGGTGGAACACTGAAGCTTTCTTT.

This chain joins TRBV19 and TRBJ2-2; D is possibly TRBD1 or TRBD2 (6 bases each). Germline loops: CDR1 LNHDA, CDR2 SQIVND (reference sequence). The CDR3 runs 15 residues. Between the trimmed V and J ends, which lost 7 bases and 7 bases, there was a span of 19 bases. The CDR3: CASNQGGRSGGELFF. As DNA, the CDR3 is TGTGCCAGTAATCAAGGGGGGCGATCAGGCGGGGAGCTGTTTTTT.

V and J are TRBV7-9 and TRBJ1-6; perhaps TRBD1 as D (6 bases). V dropped 1 base and J dropped 11 bases, with 12 bases sitting between them. Germline V lookup: CDR1 SEHNR, CDR2 FQNEAQ (reference sequence). The CDR3 length is 14 residues. Written as DNA, the CDR3 is TGTGCCAGCAGCTTAGACGTAGGGGGGACACCCCTCCACTTT. Its translation is CASSLDVGGTPLHF.

The V gene is TRBV10-3, the J gene TRBJ2-6; D might be TRBD1 or TRBD2, each matching 5 bases. The V end lost 0 bases, the J end lost 4 bases, and 13 bases lay between the germline ends. The length of the CDR3 is 17 residues. Germline V lookup: CDR1 ENHRY, CDR2 SYGVKD. DNA for the CDR3: TGTGCCATCAGTGAGTCGGGGGAAGGCTCGGGGGCCAACGTCCTGACTTTC. Protein: CAISESGEGSGANVLTF.

The genes are TRBV2 and TRBJ1-4; a weak D match, TRBD1 (6 bases). V was cut by 7 bases and J by 4 bases, with 13 bases left in between. Germline values: CDR1 SNHLY, CDR2 FYNNEI. CDR3 size: 14 residues. As DNA, the CDR3 is TGTGCCAGCACCTTAGACAGGAGTAATGAAAAACTGTTTTTT. Its protein is CASTLDRSNEKLFF.

This clone was observed a single time. The J gene is TRBJ2-6, the V gene TRBV7-3, with D possibly TRBD1 on 5 matching bases. V lost 5 bases to trimming and J lost 4 bases, with 12 bases between them. CDR3 length: 15 amino acids. Germline values: CDR1 SGHTA, CDR2 FQGTGA. CDR3 sequence: CASSREGAGANVLTF. Here the CDR3 DNA reads TGTGCCAGCAGCCGTGAAGGGGCGGGGGCCAACGTCCTGACTTTC.

The chain combines TRBV10-3 with TRBJ1-1; D remains unclear. The germline V and J ends were trimmed by 3 bases and 0 bases, with 17 bases remaining between them. The CDR3 length is 17 residues. Germline V gene data show CDR1 as ENHRY and CDR2 as SYGVKD. The CDR3, as DNA: TGTGCCATCAGTGATTACTTGGACGCGAACATGAACACTGAAGCTTTCTTT. Amino acid sequence: CAISDYLDANMNTEAFF.

The chain combines TRBV6-2 or TRBV6-3 with TRBJ1-2; possible D gene TRBD1, 5 bases. V lost 5 bases, J lost 4 bases, and 14 bases lay in between. Germline V CDR1 and CDR2: MNHEY, SVGEGT. The CDR3 extends over 14 amino acids. In nucleotides, the CDR3 is TGTGCCAGCAGTCCCCTTGGGGACGGCTATGGCTACACCTTC. It yields the protein CASSPLGDGYGYTF.

The chain has TRBV29-1 and TRBJ2-3, with TRBD1 as a possible D gene (6 bases). CDR3 length equals 13 residues. The ends were cut back, 4 bases at V and 2 bases at J, with 10 bases in the middle. In germline, CDR1 is SQVTM, CDR2 ANQGSEA. The CDR3 protein is CSVARGPTDTQYF. In DNA form, the CDR3 reads TGCAGCGTTGCCAGGGGTCCCACAGATACGCAGTATTTT.

The chain links TRBV18 to TRBJ2-4, with D possibly being TRBD2 (5 bases). The CDR3 runs 16 residues. CDR1 is KGHSH, CDR2 LQKENI, per germline. Trimming pared 3 bases from V and 9 bases from J, leaving 21 bases between. Written as DNA, the CDR3 is TGTGCCAGCTCACCGAGGTTTCCCCTAGCTGACGGCATTCAGTACTTC. Its translation: CASSPRFPLADGIQYF.

On this clone: This sample includes further DNA sequences coding for the same CDR3. This chain uses TRBV4-3 with TRBJ1-2; the match to TRBD1 covers 8 bases. The CDR3 has 15 residues. Trimming at V came to 0 bases and at J to 3 bases, leaving 3 bases not matched to a gene. Looked up from germline, CDR1 is LGHNA and CDR2 is YSLEER. CDR3 region: CASSQDRQGYYGYTF. CDR3 DNA: TGCGCCAGCAGCCAAGACCGACAGGGGTACTATGGCTACACCTTC.

V is TRBV5-4 and J is TRBJ2-1, with 7 bases matching TRBD2. The germline V gene has CDR1 SGHNT and CDR2 YYREEE (reference sequence). The CDR3 extends over 13 amino acids. Germline trimming cut 5 bases from V and 9 bases from J; bases unmatched to any gene: 8. CDR3 region: CASRHWEGAEQFF. For the CDR3, the DNA is TGTGCCAGCAGACATTGGGAGGGTGCTGAGCAGTTCTTC.

This chain uses TRBV14 with TRBJ1-6; TRBD1 aligns across 7 bases. CDR3 length: 15 residues. The germline V gene encodes CDR1 SGHDN and CDR2 FVKESK. The ends lost 0 bases at V and 10 bases at J; junction bases unmatched: 6. The CDR3 region has the DNA TGTGCCAGCAGCCAAGACAGGGGGGTCTACTCACCCCTCCACTTT. Protein: CASSQDRGVYSPLHF. Full variable domain (rest looked up from reference TRBV14 and TRBJ1-6): EAGVTQFPSHSVIEKGQTVTLRCDPISGHDNLYWYRRVMGKEIKFLLHFVKESKQDESGMPNNRFLAERTGGTYSTLKVQPAELEDSGVYFCASSQDRGVYSPLHFGNGTRLTVT.

The CDR3 nucleotides are TGTGCCAGCAGTCCTCGGACCAATTCACCCCTCCACTTT. This sequence encodes CASSPRTNSPLHF. The chain uses TRBV12-3 or TRBV12-4 and TRBJ1-6; D call uncertain. Trimming took off 5 bases at V and 7 bases at J, with 9 bases between the two ends. CDR3 length: 13 residues.

The chain is built from TRBV7-9 and TRBJ1-2, with unresolved D. CDR3 length equals 14 residues. Germline values: CDR1 SEHNR, CDR2 FQNEAQ (reference sequence). V was pared by 1 base and J by 0 bases, with 6 bases between. In nucleotides, the CDR3 is TGTGCCAGCAGCTTAGGACGGACTAACTATGGCTACACCTTC. It is translated as CASSLGRTNYGYTF.

The chain has TRBV6-1 and TRBJ2-3; D is possibly TRBD2 (5 bases). Trimming removed 1 base from V and 3 bases from J, with 8 bases in between. Germline V lookup: CDR1 MNHNS, CDR2 SASEGT. The CDR3 runs 14 residues. The CDR3 protein is CASSEGGATDTQYF. The CDR3 region has the DNA TGTGCCAGCAGTGAAGGGGGAGCAACAGATACGCAGTATTTT.

The chain combines TRBV5-1 with TRBJ2-1; 11 bases are shared with TRBD2. The junction had 2 bases not matched to a gene; V was cut back by 0 bases and J by 6 bases. The V gene's germline CDR1 is SGHRS and CDR2 YFSETQ. There are 15 residues in the CDR3. CDR3 amino acids: CASSLVLAGVNEQFF. The CDR3 DNA is TGCGCCAGCAGCTTGGTACTAGCGGGGGTCAATGAGCAGTTCTTC.

V is TRBV4-1 and J is TRBJ1-5; D uncertain. V lost 0 bases and J lost 7, with 7 bases in between. This CDR3 comprises 13 residues. CDR1 MGHRA and CDR2 YSYEKL come from the germline V gene. CDR3 DNA sequence: TGCGCCAGCAGCCAAGATCAAGGACAGCCCCAGCATTTT. It yields the protein CASSQDQGQPQHF.

The chain is built from TRBV30 and TRBJ1-1; possibly TRBD1 for D (5 bases). The CDR3 has 13 residues. V was clipped by 3 bases and J by 3 bases, with 11 bases between them. Germline V gene data show CDR1 as GTSNPN and CDR2 as SVGIG (reference sequence). The chain's CDR3 is CAWSKQVDTEAFF. As DNA, the CDR3 is TGTGCCTGGAGCAAACAGGTGGACACTGAAGCTTTCTTT.

The chain recombines TRBV7-8 with TRBJ1-2; D is uncertain. This CDR3 region has 14 residues. The germline V gene encodes CDR1 SGHVS and CDR2 FQNEAQ. V was pared by 4 bases and J by 4 bases, with 13 bases between. The CDR3 region has the DNA TGTGCCAGCAGCTACAGATCCGGATTCTATGGCTACACCTTC. Protein: CASSYRSGFYGYTF. The full variable domain, in which reference TRBV7-8 and TRBJ1-2 provide the parts outside the CDR3, is GAGVSQSPRYKVAKRGQDVALRCDPISGHVSLFWYQQALGQGPEFLTYFQNEAQLDKSGLPSDRFFAERPEGSVSTLKIQRTQQEDSAVYLCASSYRSGFYGYTFGSGTRLTVV.

The chain has TRBV5-5 and TRBJ2-2; 8 positions agree with TRBD1. The germline V gene encodes CDR1 SGHKS and CDR2 YYEKEE (reference sequence). The CDR3 is made up of 16 amino acids. V was pared by 3 bases and J by 5 bases, with 9 bases of the junction left unmatched. The CDR3 spells CASSWRVTGATGELFF. In DNA form, the CDR3 reads TGTGCCAGCAGCTGGAGGGTGACAGGGGCAACCGGGGAGCTGTTTTTT.